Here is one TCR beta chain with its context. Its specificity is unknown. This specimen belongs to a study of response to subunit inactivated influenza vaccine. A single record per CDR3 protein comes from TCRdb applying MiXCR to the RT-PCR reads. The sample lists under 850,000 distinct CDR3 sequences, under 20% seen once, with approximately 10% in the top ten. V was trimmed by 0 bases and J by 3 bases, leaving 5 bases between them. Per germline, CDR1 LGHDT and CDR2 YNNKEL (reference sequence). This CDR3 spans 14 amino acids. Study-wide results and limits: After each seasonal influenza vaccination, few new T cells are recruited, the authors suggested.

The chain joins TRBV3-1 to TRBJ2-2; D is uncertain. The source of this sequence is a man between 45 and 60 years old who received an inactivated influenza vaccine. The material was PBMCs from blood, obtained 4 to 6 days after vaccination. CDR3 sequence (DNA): TGTGCCAGCAGCCAAGATAGGCACACCGGGGAGCTGTTTTTT. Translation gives CASSQDRHTGELFF.